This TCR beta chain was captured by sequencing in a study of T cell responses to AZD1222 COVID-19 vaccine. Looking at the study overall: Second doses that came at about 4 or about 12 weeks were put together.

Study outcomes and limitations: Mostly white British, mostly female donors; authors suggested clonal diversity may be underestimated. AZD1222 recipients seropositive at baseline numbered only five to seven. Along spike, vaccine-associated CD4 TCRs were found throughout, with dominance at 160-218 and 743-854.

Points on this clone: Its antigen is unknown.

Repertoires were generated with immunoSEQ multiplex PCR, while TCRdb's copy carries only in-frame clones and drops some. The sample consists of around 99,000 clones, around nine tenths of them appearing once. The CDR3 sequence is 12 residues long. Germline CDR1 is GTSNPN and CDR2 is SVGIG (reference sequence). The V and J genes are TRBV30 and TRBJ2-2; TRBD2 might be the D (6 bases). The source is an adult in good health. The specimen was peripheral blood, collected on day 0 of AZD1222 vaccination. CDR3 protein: CAGGYVTGELFF. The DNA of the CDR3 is TGTGCTGGGGGGTACGTCACCGGGGAGCTGTTTTTT.